The T cell receptor beta chain under discussion was sequenced for a study of CD8 T cells in Susac syndrome. Peripheral blood CD8+ and CD4+ T cells were profiled by TCR beta sequencing. Controls were healthy donors (matched for age and sex). When the RNA was reverse transcribed, random hexamers were used with an input of roughly 0.5 to 1 ug. Each CDR3 protein is one row after TCRdb ran MiXCR on the immunoSEQ multiplex PCR reads. This sample yields 120,000 to 150,000 distinct CDR3 sequences, of which 94% are seen a single time; over 0.25% belongs to the top ten. V was cut by 8 bases and J by 1 base, with 8 bases left in between. CDR1 SGHTA and CDR2 FQGNSA come from the germline V gene. This CDR3 spans 12 amino acids.

Sequencing was performed on CD8+ T cells from PBMCs. The V gene is TRBV7-2, the J gene TRBJ1-1; no reliable D call. The clonotype comes from a human donor in good health. The CDR3 reads CASSVSNTEAFF. The CDR3 DNA reads as TGTGCCAGCTCCGTCTCGAACACTGAAGCTTTCTTT.